Sequencing of this T cell receptor (beta chain) was carried out in a study of vaccination and CD4 T cells after COVID-19. TCRdb reprocessed the PCR reads with MiXCR, giving one entry per CDR3 protein. The sample records about 18,000 distinct CDR3 sequences, 60% to 80% being singletons. This CDR3 contains 16 residues. Trimming shortened V by 4 bases and J by 2 bases, and 15 bases separated the two germline ends. Looked up from germline, CDR1 is MNHEY and CDR2 is SMNVEV (reference sequence). Source: CD4+ T cells from blood, taken before SARS-CoV-2 vaccination. The J gene is TRBJ2-1, the V gene TRBV27, with D perhaps TRBD2 (5 bases). This sequence was found in a human donor who had recovered from COVID-19. Here the CDR3 DNA reads TGTGCCAGCAGTTCGATACTAGGTTATACCTACAATGAGCAGTTCTTC. This sequence encodes CASSSILGYTYNEQFF.